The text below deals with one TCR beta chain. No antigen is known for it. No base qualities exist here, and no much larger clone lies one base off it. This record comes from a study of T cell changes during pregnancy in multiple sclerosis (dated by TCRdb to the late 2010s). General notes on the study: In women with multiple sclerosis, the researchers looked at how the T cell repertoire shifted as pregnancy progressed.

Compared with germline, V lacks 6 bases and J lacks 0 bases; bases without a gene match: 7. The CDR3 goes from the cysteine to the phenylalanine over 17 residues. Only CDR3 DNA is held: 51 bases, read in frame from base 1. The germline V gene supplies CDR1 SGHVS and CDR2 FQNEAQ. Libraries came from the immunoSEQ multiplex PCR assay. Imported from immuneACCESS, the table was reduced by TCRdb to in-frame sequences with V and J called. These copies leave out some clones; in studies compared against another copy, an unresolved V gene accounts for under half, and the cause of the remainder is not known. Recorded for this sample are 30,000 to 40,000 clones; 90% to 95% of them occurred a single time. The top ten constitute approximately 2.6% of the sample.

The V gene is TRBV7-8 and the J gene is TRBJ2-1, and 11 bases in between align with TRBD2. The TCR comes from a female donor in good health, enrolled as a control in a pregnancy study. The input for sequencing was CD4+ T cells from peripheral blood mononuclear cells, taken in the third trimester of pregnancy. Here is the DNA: TGTGCCAGCAGTCATCATAGCGGGAGGGCCTCCTACAATGAGCAGTTCTTC. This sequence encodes CASSHHSGRASYNEQFF.